Following are 19 T cell receptor beta chains from one sample sequenced in a study of graft-versus-host responses after intestinal transplantation. Assay: immunoSEQ multiplex PCR; the TCRdb copy retains only in-frame clones and omits some. The table includes about 130,000 clones, 92% detected once. No antigen has been assigned to these receptors. The sequencing used unstimulated CD4+ T cells sorted from spleen or lymph node cells, collected before intestinal transplant. The receptors stem from a human donor who received an intestinal transplant.

The genes are TRBV15 and TRBJ2-7; D may be TRBD1 (6 bases). The CDR3 contains 15 residues. The V gene's germline CDR1 is LNHNV and CDR2 YYDKDF (reference sequence). The V gene lost 0 bases and the J gene lost 3 bases, with 12 bases spanning the gap. CDR3 nucleotide sequence: TGTGCCACCAGCAGAGATCCCGACAGGTACTACGAGCAGTACTTC. This sequence encodes CATSRDPDRYYEQYF.

CDR3 sequence reads: CASSLVPSEQYF. The CDR3 DNA follows: TGTGCCAGCAGCTTAGTCCCCAGTGAGCAGTACTTC. The chain is built from TRBV7-2 and TRBJ2-7; D gene unclear. The length of the CDR3 is 12 residues. Germline lookup yields CDR1 SGHTA and CDR2 FQGNSA. The ends were cut back, 1 base at V and 7 bases at J, with 8 bases in the middle.

The rearrangement uses TRBV5-1 and TRBJ2-1; D remains unclear. Trimming cost V 2 bases and J 4 bases, with 10 bases left between them. The V gene's germline CDR1 is SGHRS and CDR2 YFSETQ. CDR3 length equals 14 residues. CDR3 amino acids: CASSLGSDYNEQFF. The CDR3 DNA reads TGCGCCAGCAGCTTAGGGTCAGATTACAATGAGCAGTTCTTC.

This clone was observed a handful of times. The gene calls are TRBV7-9 and TRBJ2-1; 7 bases agree with TRBD1. The germline CDR1 and CDR2 sequences are SEHNR and FQNEAQ (reference sequence). The CDR3 is 16 amino acids. With 7 bases clipped from V and 4 bases from J, the junction kept 13 bases outside the gene matches. The CDR3 sequence: CASTDSGTELYNEQFF. The CDR3 DNA is TGTGCCAGCACGGATTCCGGGACAGAACTTTACAATGAGCAGTTCTTC.

The chain is built from TRBV6-5 and TRBJ1-5; D gene unclear. Germline-derived CDR1 and CDR2 are MNHEY and SVGAGI. This CDR3 contains 14 residues. Trimming cost V 2 bases and J 4 bases, with 9 bases left between them. In DNA form, the CDR3 reads TGTGCCAGCAGTTACGGGCCTGGGAATCAGCCCCAGCATTTT. This encodes CASSYGPGNQPQHF.

The V gene is TRBV9, the J gene TRBJ1-5; D not certain. CDR3 length: 15 amino acids. Germline V gene lookup returns CDR1 SGDLS and CDR2 YYNGEE. Trimming shortened V by 0 bases and J by 4 bases, and 11 bases separated the two germline ends. CDR3 loop: CASSVGPGQNQPQHF. For the CDR3, the DNA is TGTGCCAGCAGCGTAGGGCCAGGCCAGAATCAGCCCCAGCATTTT.

A single count supports this clone. This rearrangement joins TRBV15 to TRBJ1-5; 10 bases agree with TRBD1. The V gene's germline CDR1 is LNHNV and CDR2 YYDKDF (reference sequence). V shed 0 bases and J 6 bases; nucleotides not matched to a gene: 5. The CDR3 is 16 amino acids. The CDR3 sequence is CATSREGTGDGQPQHF. The CDR3 region has the DNA TGTGCCACCAGCAGAGAAGGGACAGGGGATGGTCAGCCCCAGCATTTT.

V usage is TRBV29-1 and J usage is TRBJ2-7; 7 bases align to TRBD2. The V gene end was trimmed by 6 bases and the J gene end by 4 bases; junction bases not matched to a gene: 9. CDR3 length: 13 amino acids. Germline CDR1 and CDR2: SQVTM and ANQGSEA. Here the CDR3 reads CSVGAGLGYEQYF. The CDR3 DNA reads as TGCAGCGTGGGAGCGGGGTTGGGATACGAGCAGTACTTC.

The V call is TRBV27, the J call TRBJ2-2, with TRBD1 as a possible D gene (5 bases). The CDR3 sequence is 15 residues long. V gave up 2 bases and J gave up 1 base, with 8 bases separating them. Germline assignment: CDR1 MNHEY and CDR2 SMNVEV (reference sequence). This CDR3 reads CASSLQGRNTGELFF. DNA for the CDR3: TGTGCCAGCAGTTTACAGGGAAGGAACACCGGGGAGCTGTTTTTT.

This clone was found once. The gene calls are TRBV7-3 and TRBJ2-1; 9 bases fit TRBD2. J gave up 3 bases and V 1 base, and 7 bases lay outside the gene matches. This CDR3 has 17 residues. Germline V gives CDR1 SGHTA, CDR2 FQGTGA. The CDR3 DNA reads as TGTGCCAGCAGCTTAATGGGTGCGGGAGGGGTCTACAATGAGCAGTTCTTC. This encodes CASSLMGAGGVYNEQFF.

The chain carries TRBV4-1 and TRBJ2-7, with D uncertain. CDR1 is MGHRA and CDR2 is YSYEKL in the germline V gene. Trimming took off 1 base at V and 6 bases at J, with 10 bases between the two ends. This CDR3 region has 13 residues. CDR3 in amino acids: CASSQVRVGEQYF. The CDR3 region has the DNA TGCGCCAGCAGCCAAGTACGGGTGGGCGAGCAGTACTTC.

The chain couples TRBV5-1 to TRBJ2-7, with 7 bases lining up with TRBD1. Germline assignment: CDR1 SGHRS and CDR2 YFSETQ. The CDR3 has 13 amino acids. V was clipped by 5 bases and J by 1 base; unmatched bases: 3. CDR3 coding DNA: TGCGCCAGCAGACAGGGGTCATCCTACGAGCAGTACTTC. Protein sequence: CASRQGSSYEQYF.

This sequence joins TRBV19 and TRBJ2-7; 8 positions match TRBD1. Germline lookup yields CDR1 LNHDA and CDR2 SQIVND (reference sequence). CDR3 length: 15 residues. J was trimmed by 7 bases and V by 5 bases; bases with no gene match: 13. The CDR3 bases are TGTGCCAGTAGTGAGGTGTCAGGGGGCATAGGTGAGCAGTACTTC. This codes for CASSEVSGGIGEQYF.

The CDR3 protein is CAWSVTGTGYEQYF. Here the CDR3 DNA reads TGTGCCTGGAGTGTAACCGGGACAGGCTACGAGCAGTACTTC. The chain combines TRBV30 with TRBJ2-7; 8 nucleotides agree with TRBD1. The CDR3 length is 14 residues. CDR1 is GTSNPN, CDR2 SVGIG, per germline (reference sequence). V shed 0 bases and J 3 bases; nucleotides not matched to a gene: 4.

This sequence joins TRBV5-5 and TRBJ1-5, with 8 nucleotides matching TRBD1. CDR3 length: 17 amino acids. Per the germline V gene, CDR1 is SGHKS and CDR2 is YYEKEE (reference sequence). The V gene end was trimmed by 4 bases and the J gene end by 0 bases; junction bases not matched to a gene: 9. In nucleotides, the CDR3 is TGTGCCAGCAGCCCCAGGGGGCCCCCCTTTAGCAATCAGCCCCAGCATTTT. Its translation is CASSPRGPPFSNQPQHF.

The rearrangement joins TRBV18 to TRBJ1-2; possibly TRBD1 for D (5 bases). Trimming stripped 3 bases from V and 5 bases from J, with 10 bases between. The length of the CDR3 is 13 residues. Germline CDR1 reads KGHSH; CDR2 reads LQKENI. The CDR3 spells CASSPDEGYGYTF. The DNA of the CDR3 is TGTGCCAGCTCACCGGACGAGGGGTATGGCTACACCTTC.

The V gene is TRBV12-1, the J gene TRBJ1-1; the table's TRBD1 call for D was not verified on the DNA. TRBV12-1 is a documented pseudogene. This CDR3 contains 18 residues. CDR3 coding DNA: TGTGCCAGCAGACTTGGGGGTAGGGGGCGATCCATGAACACTGAAGCTTTCTTT. It encodes CASRLGGRGRSMNTEAFF.

The chain recombines TRBV6-1 with TRBJ2-7, with D possibly TRBD2 on 5 matching bases. The CDR3 loop spans 12 amino acids. Germline V gene lookup returns CDR1 MNHNS and CDR2 SASEGT. The V and J ends lost 10 bases and 1 base respectively, with 11 bases between them. This CDR3 is CATLEVSYEQYF. CDR3 DNA: TGTGCCACTCTGGAGGTTTCCTACGAGCAGTACTTC.

V usage is TRBV9 and J usage is TRBJ2-1; 12 bases line up with TRBD2. CDR3 length equals 15 residues. After removal of 0 bases from V and 14 bases from J, the junction contained 9 bases not matched to a gene. The germline gives CDR1 SGDLS, CDR2 YYNGEE. CDR3 loop: CASSVEPSGRAYKFF. The CDR3 DNA sequence: TGTGCCAGCAGCGTAGAGCCTAGCGGGAGGGCCTATAAGTTCTTC.